This T cell receptor (beta chain) originates from a study of cytomegalovirus exposure and HLA in healthy donors. General observations from the study: Using a false discovery rate of 0.05, a later analysis showed that 15,000 to 20,000 TCR beta sequences were associated with HLA alleles. The authors enumerated over 150 TCR beta chains as linked to cytomegalovirus. Later analysis identified a missense DCLRE1C variant that was linked to TCR beta V- and J-gene trimming.

From germline, CDR1 is MGHRA and CDR2 YSYEKL. This CDR3 comprises 15 residues. Trimming cost V 4 bases and J 1 base, with 14 bases left between them. The PCR made use of 60 Vbeta and 13 Jbeta primers. In the study's own analysis: The authors later counted roughly 79 million unique TCR beta chains, roughly 10 million of them shared. Libraries were prepared by immunoSEQ multiplex PCR; TCRdb keeps only in-frame clonotypes and omits some of them. V and J calls and clone size are given by that table; D and trimming were obtained from the DNA. The table lists approximately 150,000 clones, more than 75% of them singletons. About this clone: Its target is not known.

V and J are TRBV4-1 and TRBJ2-7; D perhaps matches TRBD2 (7 bases). This TCR derives from a man aged 25 to 40 in good health and CMV-seropositive. The sample taken for sequencing was PBMCs. CDR3 sequence reads: CASSPGRGTSYEQYF. CDR3 coding DNA: TGCGCCAGCAGCCCGGGGAGGGGGACGTCCTACGAGCAGTACTTC.